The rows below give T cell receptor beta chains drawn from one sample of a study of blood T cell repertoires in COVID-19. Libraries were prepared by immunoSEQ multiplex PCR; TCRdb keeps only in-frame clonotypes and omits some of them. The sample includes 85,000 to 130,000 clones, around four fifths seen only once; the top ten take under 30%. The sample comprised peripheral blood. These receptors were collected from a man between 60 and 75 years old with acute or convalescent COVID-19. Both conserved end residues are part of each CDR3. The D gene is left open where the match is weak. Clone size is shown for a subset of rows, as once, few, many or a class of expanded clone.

DNA: TGTGCCAGCAGCTATTCGGGAGGGCCGTACACCGGGGAGCTGTTTTTT
CDR3: CASSYSGGPYTGELFF
D: TRBD2
V: TRBV7-2
J: TRBJ2-2
size: few

DNA: TGTGCCAGCAAATCGGAGGCCGGGGGCTACACCTTC
CDR3: CASKSEAGGYTF
D: -
V: TRBV25-1
J: TRBJ1-2
size: -

DNA: TGTGCCAGCAGCTTAGTTCTCGCAGGGAACAATGAGCAGTTCTTC
CDR3: CASSLVLAGNNEQFF
D: -
V: TRBV11-3
J: TRBJ2-1
size: -

DNA: TGTGCCATCAGCCCCGGACAGGGGTCGGTTGGGAGCAATCAGCCCCAGCATTTT
CDR3: CAISPGQGSVGSNQPQHF
D: TRBD1
V: TRBV10-3
J: TRBJ1-5
size: few

DNA: TGCGCCAGCAGCCAAGCTCGGTCACCCCTCCACTTT
CDR3: CASSQARSPLHF
D: -
V: TRBV4-3
J: TRBJ1-6
size: -

DNA: TGTGCCAGCTCATTGACAGAGAATCAGCCCCAGCATTTT
CDR3: CASSLTENQPQHF
D: -
V: TRBV18
J: TRBJ1-5
size: -

DNA: TGTGCCAGCAGCCGGTCAAACTCTGGAAACACCATATATTTT
CDR3: CASSRSNSGNTIYF
D: -
V: TRBV7-9
J: TRBJ1-3
size: -

DNA: TGTGCCAGCTCACCATATGGGGACAGCTTGAACACTGAAGCTTTCTTT
CDR3: CASSPYGDSLNTEAFF
D: TRBD1
V: TRBV18
J: TRBJ1-1
size: -

DNA: TGTGCCAGCAGCTTTGAACTAGCCGTCGGAGATACGCAGTATTTT
CDR3: CASSFELAVGDTQYF
D: -
V: TRBV11-2
J: TRBJ2-3
size: -

DNA: TGTGCCAGCTCACCACGTCGGGACAGGTCCTACTCTGGAAACACCATATATTTT
CDR3: CASSPRRDRSYSGNTIYF
D: TRBD1
V: TRBV18
J: TRBJ1-3
size: -

DNA: TGTGCCAGCAGTCGGCAGACAGCCTTGGGGGAGACCCAGTACTTC
CDR3: CASSRQTALGETQYF
D: -
V: TRBV2
J: TRBJ2-5
size: few

DNA: TGTGCCAGCAGCCAAGCGGGGATGGGCGGGGAGCTGTTTTTT
CDR3: CASSQAGMGGELFF
D: TRBD2
V: TRBV25-1
J: TRBJ2-2
size: few

DNA: TGTGCCAGCAGTGAAACAGGGACCACTGAAGCTTTCTTT
CDR3: CASSETGTTEAFF
D: -
V: TRBV6-1
J: TRBJ1-1
size: -

DNA: TGTGCCAGCAGCTTAGAGGGGACTAGCGGGAGTTATGAGCAGTTCTTC
CDR3: CASSLEGTSGSYEQFF
D: TRBD2
V: TRBV7-6
J: TRBJ2-1
size: few

DNA: TGTGCCAGCAGCCGTCTTGGATCCGGGACTAGCGGGAATCCATCCTACAATGAGCAGTTCTTC
CDR3: CASSRLGSGTSGNPSYNEQFF
D: TRBD2
V: TRBV9
J: TRBJ2-1
size: -

DNA: TGTGCCAGCAGCCTTGGTCTAGCGGGGCCCTACGAGCAGTACTTC
CDR3: CASSLGLAGPYEQYF
D: TRBD2
V: TRBV5-4
J: TRBJ2-7
size: few

DNA: TGTGCCATCAGTGAGTCAGGGACTAGCGGGGCGAGCTCCTACGAGCAGTACTTC
CDR3: CAISESGTSGASSYEQYF
D: TRBD2
V: TRBV10-3
J: TRBJ2-7
size: -

DNA: TGTGCCAGTAGCAACAGGGGGAGGAATGAGCAGTTCTTC
CDR3: CASSNRGRNEQFF
D: TRBD1
V: TRBV19
J: TRBJ2-1
size: -

DNA: TGTGCCACCAGCAGAGAAAGGGGATGGAAAGGATCACCCCTCCACTTT
CDR3: CATSRERGWKGSPLHF
D: -
V: TRBV15
J: TRBJ1-6
size: many

DNA: TGTGCCAGCAGTCAGACAGGGTCGGTGTTTGGCTACACCTTC
CDR3: CASSQTGSVFGYTF
D: TRBD1
V: TRBV6-5
J: TRBJ1-2
size: -

DNA: TGCGCCAGCGCCGAGGGAGTTGGCGACACCGGGGAGCTGTTTTTT
CDR3: CASAEGVGDTGELFF
D: -
V: TRBV5-1
J: TRBJ2-2
size: -

DNA: TGTGCCAGCAGTGAGGACAGGGCGCCTTACAATGAGCAGTTCTTC
CDR3: CASSEDRAPYNEQFF
D: TRBD1
V: TRBV6-1
J: TRBJ2-1
size: -

DNA: TGTGCCAGCAGTTTGGTGGACAGGAACACTGAAGCTTTCTTT
CDR3: CASSLVDRNTEAFF
D: -
V: TRBV6-5
J: TRBJ1-1
size: -

DNA: TGTGCCAGTAGTATTCTCGATTCACCCCTCCACTTT
CDR3: CASSILDSPLHF
D: -
V: TRBV19
J: TRBJ1-6
size: -

DNA: TGTGCCAGCAGCCTTGGACAGCCGATTCATTTTAATTCACCCCTCCACTTT
CDR3: CASSLGQPIHFNSPLHF
D: -
V: TRBV3-1/TRBV3-2
J: TRBJ1-6
size: -

DNA: TGTGCCATCAGTGATCTCCGGGACGAGCAGTACTTC
CDR3: CAISDLRDEQYF
D: -
V: TRBV10-3
J: TRBJ2-7
size: -

DNA: TGCAGTGCTAGTGGGTCGGGAGGGCTCACAGATACGCAGTATTTT
CDR3: CSASGSGGLTDTQYF
D: TRBD2
V: TRBV20-1
J: TRBJ2-3
size: -

DNA: TGTGCCAGCAGTTCCCTCAAGAACGGGGGGAACACTGAAGCTTTCTTT
CDR3: CASSSLKNGGNTEAFF
D: -
V: TRBV27
J: TRBJ1-1
size: -

DNA: TGCGCCAGCAGCCAAGAAAGGACAGGGGGAAAGGAGGAGCAGTACTTC
CDR3: CASSQERTGGKEEQYF
D: TRBD1
V: TRBV10-1
J: TRBJ2-7
size: few

DNA: TGTGCCACCGGGAAGGGACAGGGGGCCATTGAGCAGTTCTTC
CDR3: CATGKGQGAIEQFF
D: TRBD1
V: TRBV24-1
J: TRBJ2-1
size: few

DNA: TGTGCCAGCAGTCCCGGCAGGCGCTTAATCTATGGCTACACCTTC
CDR3: CASSPGRRLIYGYTF
D: -
V: TRBV28
J: TRBJ1-2
size: -

DNA: TGTGCCAGCAGCAAAAGCTCCGGGACAGGGCTAGCTAATGAAAAACTGTTTTTT
CDR3: CASSKSSGTGLANEKLFF
D: -
V: TRBV21-1
J: TRBJ1-4
size: -

DNA: TGTGCCAGTAGTCGGACAGGTCAGTTCCGGAACACTGAAGCTTTCTTT
CDR3: CASSRTGQFRNTEAFF
D: TRBD1
V: TRBV19
J: TRBJ1-1
size: -

DNA: TGTGCCAGCAGTGACTCCGGAGGGACGCAGTATTTT
CDR3: CASSDSGGTQYF
D: -
V: TRBV6-4
J: TRBJ2-3
size: -

DNA: TGTGCCAGCAGTGATCCGCGGCCATACGAGCAGTACTTC
CDR3: CASSDPRPYEQYF
D: -
V: TRBV6-1
J: TRBJ2-7
size: -

DNA: TGTGCCAGCAGTCCTATCGCCGACGAGCAGTACTTC
CDR3: CASSPIADEQYF
D: -
V: TRBV2
J: TRBJ2-7
size: once

DNA: TGCGCCAGCAGCTTGATGGTAGCGGGAAGCAATGAGCAGTTCTTC
CDR3: CASSLMVAGSNEQFF
D: TRBD2
V: TRBV5-1
J: TRBJ2-1
size: -

DNA: TGCGCCAGCAGCTCGGCGGGGGCGCAAGGTGGCTACACCTTC
CDR3: CASSSAGAQGGYTF
D: -
V: TRBV5-1
J: TRBJ1-2
size: -

DNA: TGCGCCAGCACTTCGACTCCTAGAGAGACCCAGTACTTC
CDR3: CASTSTPRETQYF
D: -
V: TRBV5-1
J: TRBJ2-5
size: once

DNA: TGCAGCGTTGTGGGGGACAAACAAAACACAGATACGCAGTATTTT
CDR3: CSVVGDKQNTDTQYF
D: -
V: TRBV29-1
J: TRBJ2-3
size: -

DNA: TGTGCCAGCAGCTTGCAGGGCCTCACTGAAGCTTTCTTT
CDR3: CASSLQGLTEAFF
D: -
V: TRBV7-9
J: TRBJ1-1
size: once

DNA: TGTGCCAGCAGTTCTAGGACAGGACTGAGCTCCTATAATTCACCCCTCCACTTT
CDR3: CASSSRTGLSSYNSPLHF
D: TRBD1
V: TRBV27
J: TRBJ1-6
size: -

DNA: TGTGCCAGCAGCCTTGGGGCAGGGGGCGTCTATGGCTACACCTTC
CDR3: CASSLGAGGVYGYTF
D: TRBD1
V: TRBV7-8
J: TRBJ1-2
size: -

DNA: TGTGCCAGCAGCCAGTTTGGGGGGGAGACCCAGTACTTC
CDR3: CASSQFGGETQYF
D: -
V: TRBV14
J: TRBJ2-5
size: -

DNA: TGTGCCATCAGTGGGCTTCAGGGATCGGACGGCTACACCTTC
CDR3: CAISGLQGSDGYTF
D: -
V: TRBV10-3
J: TRBJ1-2
size: -

DNA: TGCGCCAGCAGTGGAGGGGCAGGGGCTGTGGAGACCCAGTACTTC
CDR3: CASSGGAGAVETQYF
D: -
V: TRBV10-1
J: TRBJ2-5
size: -

DNA: TGTGCCAGCTCTCATACCGGGACTAGCTTCGATGAGCAGTTCTTC
CDR3: CASSHTGTSFDEQFF
D: TRBD2
V: TRBV6-5
J: TRBJ2-1
size: -

DNA: TGCGCCAGCAGCTTGGCTGGCCAGATCCACGAGCAGTACTTC
CDR3: CASSLAGQIHEQYF
D: -
V: TRBV5-1
J: TRBJ2-7
size: -

DNA: TGTGCCAGCAGTCCCAGGGTAATTTATGCCGGGGAGCTGTTTTTT
CDR3: CASSPRVIYAGELFF
D: -
V: TRBV6-2/TRBV6-3
J: TRBJ2-2
size: -

DNA: TGTGCCAGCAGTGAGAGCAGGGGGCTGAATGAGCAGTTCTTC
CDR3: CASSESRGLNEQFF
D: TRBD1
V: TRBV2
J: TRBJ2-1
size: -

DNA: TGTGCCAGCAGACACACGGGACTACCCTACGAGCAGTACTTC
CDR3: CASRHTGLPYEQYF
D: TRBD2
V: TRBV27
J: TRBJ2-7
size: -

DNA: TGTGCCAGCAGCCAATTTACGGTAAAGAACACTGAAGCTTTCTTT
CDR3: CASSQFTVKNTEAFF
D: -
V: TRBV14
J: TRBJ1-1
size: -

DNA: TGTGCCAGCAGCTCGCCGGGACAGGGGGACACTGAAGCTTTCTTT
CDR3: CASSSPGQGDTEAFF
D: TRBD1
V: TRBV25-1
J: TRBJ1-1
size: -

DNA: TGTGCCAGCAGCCCCGGGCCAAATAGCGGTCAGCCCCAGCATTTT
CDR3: CASSPGPNSGQPQHF
D: -
V: TRBV7-8
J: TRBJ1-5
size: -

DNA: TGTGCCAGCTCACTACTCCCCCAAAAGCAAAATGAGCAGTTCTTC
CDR3: CASSLLPQKQNEQFF
D: -
V: TRBV18
J: TRBJ2-1
size: -